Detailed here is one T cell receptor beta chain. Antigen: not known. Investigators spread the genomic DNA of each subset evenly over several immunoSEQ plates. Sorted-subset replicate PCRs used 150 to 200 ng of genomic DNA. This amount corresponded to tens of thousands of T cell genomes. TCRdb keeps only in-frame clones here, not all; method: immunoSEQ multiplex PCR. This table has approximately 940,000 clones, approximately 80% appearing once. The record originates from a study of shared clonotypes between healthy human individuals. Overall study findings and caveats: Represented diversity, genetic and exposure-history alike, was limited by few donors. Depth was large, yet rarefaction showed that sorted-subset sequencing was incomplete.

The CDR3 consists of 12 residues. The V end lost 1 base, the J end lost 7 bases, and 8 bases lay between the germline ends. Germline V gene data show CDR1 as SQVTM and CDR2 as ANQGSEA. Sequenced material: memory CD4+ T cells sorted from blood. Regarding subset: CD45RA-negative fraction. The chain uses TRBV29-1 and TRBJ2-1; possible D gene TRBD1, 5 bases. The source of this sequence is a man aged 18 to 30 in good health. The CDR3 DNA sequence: TGCAGCGTTGAAGCATCAGGGAATGAGCAGTTCTTC. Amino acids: CSVEASGNEQFF.